A few counts support the clone carrying this TCR beta chain. Its target is unknown. Germline V gene data show CDR1 as SGHDN and CDR2 as FVKESK. There are 15 residues in the CDR3. V was cut by 3 bases and J by 6 bases, with 15 bases left in between. The 5'RACE template-switching step produced TCR cDNA and added a universal primer site and UMIs. TCRdb called the 5' RACE reads again in MiXCR, with one record for every CDR3 protein. The sample lists roughly 140,000 distinct CDR3 sequences, roughly 8.2% occurring once. The source of the sample is a study of T cells after yellow fever vaccination. Study outcomes and limitations: Clonotype sharing between CD4 and CD8 compartments was small. From the bulk population, abundant clonotypes could contaminate and appear within FACS-sorted repertoires.

The sequence came from a man between 25 and 39 years old who received the YFV17D yellow fever vaccine. This specimen consisted of CD4+ T cells sorted from PBMCs, obtained 5 days after the yellow fever booster vaccination. This chain connects TRBV14 to TRBJ2-1; tentatively, D is TRBD2 (6 bases). The CDR3 loop reads CASSQSGGIRNEQFF. The CDR3 DNA reads as TGTGCCAGCAGCCAGAGCGGCGGGATTCGCAATGAGCAGTTCTTC.